This note documents a single TCR beta chain sequence. This entry comes from a study of blood T cell repertoires in COVID-19. Trimming left V 5 bases short and J 2 bases short, with 13 bases between. This CDR3 comprises 15 residues. Germline loops: CDR1 LNHDA, CDR2 SQIVND (reference sequence). The protocol was immunoSEQ multiplex PCR, while the TCRdb copy is restricted to in-frame clones and leaves out a portion. The sample consists of approximately 72,000 clones, around four fifths of them appearing once. Sequencing was carried out using peripheral blood. The V call is TRBV19, the J call TRBJ1-3; a weak D match, TRBD1 (6 bases). The receptor comes from an elderly woman with acute or convalescent COVID-19. The CDR3 DNA follows: TGTGCCAGTAGTTTCACAGGGAGAACTGGAAACACCATATATTTT. The encoded protein is CASSFTGRTGNTIYF.